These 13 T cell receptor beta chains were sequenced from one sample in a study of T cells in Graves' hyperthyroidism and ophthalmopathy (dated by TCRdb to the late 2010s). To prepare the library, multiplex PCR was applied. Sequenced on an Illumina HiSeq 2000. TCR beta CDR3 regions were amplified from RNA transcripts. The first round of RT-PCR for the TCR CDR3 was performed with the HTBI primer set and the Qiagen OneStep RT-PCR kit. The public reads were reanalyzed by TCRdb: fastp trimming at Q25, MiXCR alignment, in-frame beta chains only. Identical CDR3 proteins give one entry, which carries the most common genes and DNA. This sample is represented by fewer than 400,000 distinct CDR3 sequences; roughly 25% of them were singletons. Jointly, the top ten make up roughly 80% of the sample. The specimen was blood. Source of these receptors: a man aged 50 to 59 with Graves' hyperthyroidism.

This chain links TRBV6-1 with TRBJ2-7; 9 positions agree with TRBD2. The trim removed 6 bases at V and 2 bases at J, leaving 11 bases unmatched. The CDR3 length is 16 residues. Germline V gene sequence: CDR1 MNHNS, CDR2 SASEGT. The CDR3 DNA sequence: TGTGCCAGCAGGGAAACTCTAGCGGGAAGAACCTACGAGCAGTACTTC. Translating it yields CASRETLAGRTYEQYF.

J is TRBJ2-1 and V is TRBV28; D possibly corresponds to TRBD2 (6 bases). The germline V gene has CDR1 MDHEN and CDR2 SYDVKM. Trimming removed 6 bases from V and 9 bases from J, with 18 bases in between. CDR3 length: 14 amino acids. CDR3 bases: TGTGCCAGCAGCCTCCGGGACTTTCAGAGTGAGCAGTTCTTC. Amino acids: CASSLRDFQSEQFF.

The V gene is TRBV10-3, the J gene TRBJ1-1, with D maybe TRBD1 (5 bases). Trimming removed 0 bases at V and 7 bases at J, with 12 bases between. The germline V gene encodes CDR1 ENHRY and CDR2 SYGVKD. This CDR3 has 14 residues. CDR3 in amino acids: CAISESHGTDEAFF. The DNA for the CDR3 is TGTGCCATCAGTGAGTCGCATGGGACGGATGAAGCTTTCTTT.

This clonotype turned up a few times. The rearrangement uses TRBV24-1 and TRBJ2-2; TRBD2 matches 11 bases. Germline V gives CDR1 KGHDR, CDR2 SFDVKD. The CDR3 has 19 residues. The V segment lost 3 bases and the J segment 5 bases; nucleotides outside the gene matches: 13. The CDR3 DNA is TGTGCCACCAGTGATCCTCCAAGTAGCGGGAGGGCCGGAACCGGGGAGCTGTTTTTT. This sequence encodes CATSDPPSSGRAGTGELFF.

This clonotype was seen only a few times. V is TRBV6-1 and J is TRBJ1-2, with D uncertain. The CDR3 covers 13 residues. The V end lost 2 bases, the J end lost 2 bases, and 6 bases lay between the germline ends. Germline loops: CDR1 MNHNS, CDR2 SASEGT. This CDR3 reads CASSEPVNYGYTF. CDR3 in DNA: TGTGCCAGCAGTGAACCGGTGAACTATGGCTACACCTTC.

CDR3 in DNA: TGTGCCAGCAGCTTAAACACAGGCAATAATTCACCCCTCCACTTT. It is translated as CASSLNTGNNSPLHF. J is TRBJ1-6 and V is TRBV7-3; weak D call: TRBD1 (5 bases). V was shortened by 1 base and J by 5 bases, with 9 bases between the two germline ends. This CDR3 contains 15 residues. Germline-derived CDR1 and CDR2 are SGHTA and FQGTGA.

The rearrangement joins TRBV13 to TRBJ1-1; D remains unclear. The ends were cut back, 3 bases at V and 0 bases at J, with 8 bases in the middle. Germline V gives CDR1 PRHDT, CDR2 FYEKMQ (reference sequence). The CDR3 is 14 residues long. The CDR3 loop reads CASSFGQMNTEAFF. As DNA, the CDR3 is TGTGCCAGCAGCTTCGGTCAGATGAACACTGAAGCTTTCTTT.

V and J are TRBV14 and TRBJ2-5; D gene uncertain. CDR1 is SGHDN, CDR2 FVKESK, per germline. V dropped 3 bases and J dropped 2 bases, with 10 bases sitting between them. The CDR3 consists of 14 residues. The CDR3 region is CASSHWSRQETQYF. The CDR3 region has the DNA TGTGCCAGCAGCCATTGGTCGCGACAAGAGACCCAGTACTTC.

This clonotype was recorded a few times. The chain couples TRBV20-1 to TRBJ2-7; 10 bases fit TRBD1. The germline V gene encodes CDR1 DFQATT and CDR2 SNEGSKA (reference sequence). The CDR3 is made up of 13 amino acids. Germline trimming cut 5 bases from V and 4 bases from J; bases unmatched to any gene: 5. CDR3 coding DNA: TGCAGTGCTGCGCGGGACAGGGGTTACGAGCAGTACTTC. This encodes CSAARDRGYEQYF.

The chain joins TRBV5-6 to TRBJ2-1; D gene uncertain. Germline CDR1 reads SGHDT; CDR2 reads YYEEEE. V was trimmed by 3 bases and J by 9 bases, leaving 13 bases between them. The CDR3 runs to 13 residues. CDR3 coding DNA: TGTGCCAGCAGCTACAGTAGTCTAGGTGAGCAGTTCTTC. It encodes CASSYSSLGEQFF.

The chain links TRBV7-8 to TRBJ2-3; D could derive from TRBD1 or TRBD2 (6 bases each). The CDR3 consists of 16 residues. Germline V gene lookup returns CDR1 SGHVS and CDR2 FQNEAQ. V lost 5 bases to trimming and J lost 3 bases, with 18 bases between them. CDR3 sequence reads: CASSPGGHRGTDTQYF. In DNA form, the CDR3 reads TGTGCCAGCAGCCCCGGGGGCCACCGAGGGACAGATACGCAGTATTTT.

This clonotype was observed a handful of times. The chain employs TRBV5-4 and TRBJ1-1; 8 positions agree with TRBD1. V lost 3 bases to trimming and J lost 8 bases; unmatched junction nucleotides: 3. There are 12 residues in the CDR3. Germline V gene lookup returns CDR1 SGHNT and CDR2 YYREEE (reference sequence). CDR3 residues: CASSWTGQEAFF. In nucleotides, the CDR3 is TGTGCCAGCAGCTGGACAGGGCAAGAAGCTTTCTTT.

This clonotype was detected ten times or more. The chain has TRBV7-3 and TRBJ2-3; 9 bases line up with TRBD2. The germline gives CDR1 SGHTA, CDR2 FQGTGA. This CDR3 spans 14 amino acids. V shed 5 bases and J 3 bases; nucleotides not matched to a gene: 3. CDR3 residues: CASSSSGRTDTQYF. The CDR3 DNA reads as TGTGCCAGCAGCAGTAGCGGGAGAACAGATACGCAGTATTTT.